Below, 8 T cell receptor beta chains from the same sample are listed, as sequenced in a study of blood T cell repertoires in COVID-19. Profiled with immunoSEQ multiplex PCR; TCRdb holds only in-frame clones, not every one. The sample shows 95,000 to 110,000 clones, roughly 90% of them seen only once. Sequencing was performed on peripheral blood. Receptor source: a human donor in a cohort sampled during active COVID-19.

This clone was seen just once. The chain links TRBV24-1 to TRBJ2-2; 14 bases agree with TRBD2. This CDR3 is built from 20 residues. V lost 6 bases to trimming and J lost 0 bases; unmatched junction nucleotides: 11. Germline lookup yields CDR1 KGHDR and CDR2 SFDVKD. The CDR3 region has the DNA TGTGCCACCAGTCAAAACCGGGGACTAGCGGGAGAAGCGAACACCGGGGAGCTGTTTTTT. It yields the protein CATSQNRGLAGEANTGELFF.

V and J are TRBV9 and TRBJ2-5; TRBD2 matches 10 bases. J gave up 2 bases and V 4 bases, and 8 bases lay outside the gene matches. The germline V gene has CDR1 SGDLS and CDR2 YYNGEE. CDR3 length equals 16 residues. The CDR3 sequence: CASSPRLAGSQETQYF. CDR3 bases: TGTGCCAGCAGCCCCAGACTAGCGGGTAGTCAAGAGACCCAGTACTTC.

This chain uses TRBV4-1 with TRBJ1-2, with TRBD1 identical over 7 bases. This CDR3 region has 16 residues. V lost 2 bases to trimming and J lost 2 bases; unmatched junction nucleotides: 8. In germline, CDR1 is MGHRA, CDR2 YSYEKL. CDR3 in amino acids: CASSQPRQGVNYGYTF. The CDR3 bases are TGCGCCAGCAGCCAACCGAGACAGGGAGTCAACTATGGCTACACCTTC.

The gene calls are TRBV2 and TRBJ2-5; D remains unclear. This CDR3 has 11 residues. Germline V CDR1 and CDR2: SNHLY, FYNNEI. Trimming removed 3 bases at V and 5 bases at J, with 4 bases between. The CDR3 DNA follows: TGTGCCAGCAGTGACTCGGAGACCCAGTACTTC. Its translation is CASSDSETQYF.

V gene TRBV13 combines with J gene TRBJ2-1; D might be TRBD2 (6 bases). Germline V gives CDR1 PRHDT, CDR2 FYEKMQ (reference sequence). This CDR3 comprises 14 residues. V shed 0 bases and J shed 8 bases, with 11 bases lying between them. The CDR3 here is CASSLGPGVDEQFF. The DNA for the CDR3 is TGTGCCAGCAGCTTAGGCCCGGGGGTCGATGAGCAGTTCTTC.

The genes are TRBV28 and TRBJ1-2; D perhaps matches TRBD1 (5 bases). Per germline, CDR1 MDHEN and CDR2 SYDVKM. The CDR3 is 14 amino acids. Trimming removed 5 bases from V and 7 bases from J, with 17 bases in between. The CDR3 loop reads CASSPSGQGGGYTF. CDR3 sequence (DNA): TGTGCCAGCAGTCCCTCCGGGCAGGGTGGTGGCTACACCTTC.

V usage is TRBV3-1 (or the pseudogene TRBV3-2) and J usage is TRBJ2-2; TRBD1 matches at 11 bases. This CDR3 is built from 18 residues. J lost 4 bases, V lost 0 bases, and 7 bases had no gene match. The V gene's germline CDR1 is LGHDT and CDR2 YNNKEL (reference sequence). CDR3 residues: CASSQDVGTGGLTGELFF. DNA for the CDR3: TGTGCCAGCAGCCAAGACGTCGGGACAGGGGGACTCACCGGGGAGCTGTTTTTT.

This chain joins TRBV11-2 and TRBJ2-1; possibly TRBD2 for D (6 bases). This CDR3 region has 14 residues. Germline V gene data show CDR1 as SGHAT and CDR2 as FQNNGV. V was pared by 4 bases and J by 2 bases, with 9 bases between. The CDR3 DNA reads TGTGCCAGCAGCTCGGGACTCACCTACAATGAGCAGTTCTTC. Amino acid sequence: CASSSGLTYNEQFF.